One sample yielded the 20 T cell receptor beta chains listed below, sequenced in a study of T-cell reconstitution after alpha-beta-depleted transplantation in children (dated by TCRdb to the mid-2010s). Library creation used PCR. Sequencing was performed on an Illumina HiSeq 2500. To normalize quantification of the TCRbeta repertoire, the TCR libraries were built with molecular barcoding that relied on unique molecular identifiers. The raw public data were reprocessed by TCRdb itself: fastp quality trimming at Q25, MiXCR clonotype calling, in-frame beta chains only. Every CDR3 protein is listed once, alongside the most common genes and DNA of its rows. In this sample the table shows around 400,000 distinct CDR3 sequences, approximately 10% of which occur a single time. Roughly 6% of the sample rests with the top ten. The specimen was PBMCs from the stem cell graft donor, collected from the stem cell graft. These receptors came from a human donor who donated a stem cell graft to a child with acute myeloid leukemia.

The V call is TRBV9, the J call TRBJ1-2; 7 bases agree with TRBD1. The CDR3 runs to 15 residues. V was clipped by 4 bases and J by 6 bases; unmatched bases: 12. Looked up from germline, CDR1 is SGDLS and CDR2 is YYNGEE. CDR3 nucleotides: TGTGCCAGCAGCCCAGGGGGGGAGTACGGGAATGGCTACACCTTC. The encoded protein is CASSPGGEYGNGYTF.

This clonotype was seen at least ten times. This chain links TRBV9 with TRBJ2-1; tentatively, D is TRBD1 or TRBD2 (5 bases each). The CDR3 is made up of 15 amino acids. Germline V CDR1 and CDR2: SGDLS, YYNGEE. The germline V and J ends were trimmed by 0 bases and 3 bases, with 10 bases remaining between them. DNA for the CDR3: TGTGCCAGCAGCGTAGACGGGGCTAACTACAATGAGCAGTTCTTC. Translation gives CASSVDGANYNEQFF.

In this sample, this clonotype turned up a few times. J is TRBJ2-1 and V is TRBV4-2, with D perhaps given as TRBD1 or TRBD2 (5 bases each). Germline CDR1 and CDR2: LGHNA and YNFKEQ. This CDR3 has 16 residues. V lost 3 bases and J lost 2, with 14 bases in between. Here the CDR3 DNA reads TGTGCCAGCAGCCAGACGGGACCCGCCACCTACAATGAGCAGTTCTTC. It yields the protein CASSQTGPATYNEQFF.

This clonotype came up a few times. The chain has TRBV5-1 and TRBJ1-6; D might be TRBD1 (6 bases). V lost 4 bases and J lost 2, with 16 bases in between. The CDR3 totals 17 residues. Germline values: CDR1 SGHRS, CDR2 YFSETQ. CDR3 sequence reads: CASSPSAGTPYNSPLHF. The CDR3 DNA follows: TGCGCCAGCAGCCCGAGCGCCGGGACACCCTATAATTCACCCCTCCACTTT.

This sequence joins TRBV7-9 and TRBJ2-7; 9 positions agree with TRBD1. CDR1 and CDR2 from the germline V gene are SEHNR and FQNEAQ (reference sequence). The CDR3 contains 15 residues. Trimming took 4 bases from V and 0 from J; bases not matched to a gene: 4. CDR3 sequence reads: CASSSDRGSSYEQYV. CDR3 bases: TGTGCCAGCAGCTCCGACAGGGGGAGCTCCTACGAGCAGTACGTC.

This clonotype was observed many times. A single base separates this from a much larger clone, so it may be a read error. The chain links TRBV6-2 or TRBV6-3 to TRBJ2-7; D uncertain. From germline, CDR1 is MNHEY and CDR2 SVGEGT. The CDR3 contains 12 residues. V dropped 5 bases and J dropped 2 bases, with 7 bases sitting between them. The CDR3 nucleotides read TGTGCCAGCAGTCCTGACACCTACGAGCAGTACTTC. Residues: CASSPDTYEQYF.

For the CDR3, the DNA is TGTGCCAGTAGGGACAGGGGGAACTATGGCTACACCTTC. It specifies CASRDRGNYGYTF. V and J are TRBV19 and TRBJ1-2, with 10 bases aligning to TRBD1. The CDR3 contains 13 residues. Trimming at V came to 6 bases and at J to 2 bases, leaving 0 bases not matched to a gene. Per germline, CDR1 LNHDA and CDR2 SQIVND (reference sequence).

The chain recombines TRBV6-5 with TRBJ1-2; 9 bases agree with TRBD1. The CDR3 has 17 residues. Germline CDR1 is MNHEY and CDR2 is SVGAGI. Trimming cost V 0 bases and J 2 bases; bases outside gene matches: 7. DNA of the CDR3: TGTGCCAGCAGTTACTCGATACACAGGGGGCAGAACTATGGCTACACCTTC. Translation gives CASSYSIHRGQNYGYTF.

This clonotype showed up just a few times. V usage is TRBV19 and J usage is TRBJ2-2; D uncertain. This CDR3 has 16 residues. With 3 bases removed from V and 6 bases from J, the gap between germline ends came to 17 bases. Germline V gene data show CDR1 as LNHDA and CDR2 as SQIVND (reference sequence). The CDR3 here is CASSIPASGEAGELFF. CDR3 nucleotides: TGTGCCAGTAGTATCCCGGCTAGTGGTGAAGCCGGGGAGCTGTTTTTT.

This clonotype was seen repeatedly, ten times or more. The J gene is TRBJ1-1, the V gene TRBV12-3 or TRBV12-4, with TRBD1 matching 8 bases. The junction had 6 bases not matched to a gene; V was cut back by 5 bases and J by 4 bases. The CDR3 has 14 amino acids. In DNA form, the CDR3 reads TGTGCCAGCAGTCTCGACAGGGGAGTCACTGAAGCTTTCTTT. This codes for CASSLDRGVTEAFF.

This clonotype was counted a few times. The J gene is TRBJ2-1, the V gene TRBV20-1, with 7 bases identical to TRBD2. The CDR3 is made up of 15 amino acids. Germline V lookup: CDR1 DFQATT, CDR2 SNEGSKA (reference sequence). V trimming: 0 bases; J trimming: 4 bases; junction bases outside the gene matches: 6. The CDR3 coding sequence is TGCAGTGCTAGAGATACGGCGGGAGCGTACAATGAGCAGTTCTTC. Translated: CSARDTAGAYNEQFF.

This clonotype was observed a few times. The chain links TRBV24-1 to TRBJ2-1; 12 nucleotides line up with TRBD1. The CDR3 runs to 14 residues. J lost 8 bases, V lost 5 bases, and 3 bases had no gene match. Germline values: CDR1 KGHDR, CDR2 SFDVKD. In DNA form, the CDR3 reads TGTGCCACCAGTGGGGGACAGGGGGCAGATGAGCAGTTCTTC. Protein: CATSGGQGADEQFF.

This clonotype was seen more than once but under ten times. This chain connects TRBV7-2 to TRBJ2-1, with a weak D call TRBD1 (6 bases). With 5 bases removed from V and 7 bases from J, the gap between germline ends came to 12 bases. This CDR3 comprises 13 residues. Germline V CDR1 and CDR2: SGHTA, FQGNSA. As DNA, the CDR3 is TGTGCCAGCAGCGAAAGTAGGGGGAATGAGCAGTTCTTC. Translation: CASSESRGNEQFF.

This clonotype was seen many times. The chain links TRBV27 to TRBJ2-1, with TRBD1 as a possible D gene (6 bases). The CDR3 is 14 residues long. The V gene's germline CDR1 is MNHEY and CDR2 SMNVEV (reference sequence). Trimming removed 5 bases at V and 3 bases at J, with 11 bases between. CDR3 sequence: CASSPGQIYNEQFF. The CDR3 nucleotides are TGTGCCAGCAGTCCAGGACAGATCTACAATGAGCAGTTCTTC.

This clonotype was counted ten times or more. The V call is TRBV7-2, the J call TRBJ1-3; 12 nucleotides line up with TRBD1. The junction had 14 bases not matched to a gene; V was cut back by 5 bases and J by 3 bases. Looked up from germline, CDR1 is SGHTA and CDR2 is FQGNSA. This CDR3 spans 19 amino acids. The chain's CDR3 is CASSQRGSGQGAIGNTIYF. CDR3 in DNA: TGTGCCAGCAGCCAAAGAGGGTCGGGACAGGGGGCAATTGGAAACACCATATATTTT. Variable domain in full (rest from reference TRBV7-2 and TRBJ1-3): GAGVSQSPSNKVTEKGKDVELRCDPISGHTALYWYRQSLGQGLEFLIYFQGNSAPDKSGLPSDRFSAERTGGSVSTLTIQRTQQEDSAVYLCASSQRGSGQGAIGNTIYFGEGSWLTVV.

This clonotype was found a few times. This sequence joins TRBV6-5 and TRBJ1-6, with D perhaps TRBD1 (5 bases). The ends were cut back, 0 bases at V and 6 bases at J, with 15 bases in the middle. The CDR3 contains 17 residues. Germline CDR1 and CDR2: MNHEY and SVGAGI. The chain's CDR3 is CASSYSWGRGTNSPLHF. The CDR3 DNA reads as TGTGCCAGCAGTTACTCTTGGGGAAGGGGAACTAATTCACCCCTCCACTTT.

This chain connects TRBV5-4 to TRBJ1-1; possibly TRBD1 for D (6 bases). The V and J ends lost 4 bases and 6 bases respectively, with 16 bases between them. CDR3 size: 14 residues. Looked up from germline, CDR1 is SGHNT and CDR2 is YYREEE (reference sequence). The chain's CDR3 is CASSRSGDFAEAFF. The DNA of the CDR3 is TGTGCCAGCAGCCGATCAGGGGATTTCGCTGAAGCTTTCTTT.

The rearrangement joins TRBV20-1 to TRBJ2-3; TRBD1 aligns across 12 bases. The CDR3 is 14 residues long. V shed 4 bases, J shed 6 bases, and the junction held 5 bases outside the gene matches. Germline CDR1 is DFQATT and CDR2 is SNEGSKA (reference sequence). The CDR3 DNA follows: TGCAGTGCTAAACCGGGACAGGGGGCGGATACGCAGTATTTT. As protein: CSAKPGQGADTQYF.

The CDR3 DNA reads as TGTGCCAGTAGTATCGGGGGGCTTCACTATGGCTACACCTTC. Residues: CASSIGGLHYGYTF. The V and J genes are TRBV19 and TRBJ1-2, with a weak D call TRBD1 (6 bases). Trimming left V 3 bases short and J 3 bases short, with 11 bases between. The CDR3 spans 14 residues. CDR1 LNHDA and CDR2 SQIVND come from the germline V gene (reference sequence). The full variable domain, its missing parts supplied by reference TRBV19 and TRBJ1-2, is DGGITQSPKYLFRKEGQNVTLSCEQNLNHDAMYWYRQDPGQGLRLIYYSQIVNDFQKGDIAEGYSVSREKKESFPLTVTSAQKNPTAFYLCASSIGGLHYGYTFGSGTRLTVV.

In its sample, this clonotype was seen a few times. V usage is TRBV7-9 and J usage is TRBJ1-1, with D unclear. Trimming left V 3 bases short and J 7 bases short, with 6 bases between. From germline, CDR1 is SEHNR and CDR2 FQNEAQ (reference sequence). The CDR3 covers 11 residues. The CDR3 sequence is CASSFGGEAFF. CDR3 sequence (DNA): TGTGCCAGCAGCTTCGGCGGTGAAGCTTTCTTT.